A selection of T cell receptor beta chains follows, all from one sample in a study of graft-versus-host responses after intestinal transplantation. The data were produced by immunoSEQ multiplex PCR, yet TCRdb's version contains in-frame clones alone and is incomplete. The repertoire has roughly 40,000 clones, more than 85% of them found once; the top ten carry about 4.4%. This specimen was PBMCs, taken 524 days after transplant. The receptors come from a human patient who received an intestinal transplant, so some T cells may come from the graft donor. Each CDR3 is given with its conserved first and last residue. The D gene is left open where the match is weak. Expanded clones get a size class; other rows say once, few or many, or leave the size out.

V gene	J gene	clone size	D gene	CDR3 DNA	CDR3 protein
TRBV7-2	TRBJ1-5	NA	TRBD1	TGTGCCAGCAGCTTCGGGACAGGGGATCAGCCCCAGCATTTT	CASSFGTGDQPQHF
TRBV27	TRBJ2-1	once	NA	TGTGCCAGCAGTTTAGGGTTCATTAGCTCCTACAATGAGCAGTTCTTC	CASSLGFISSYNEQFF
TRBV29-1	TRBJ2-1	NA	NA	TGCAGCGTGACCGGACTAGAGCAGTTCTTC	CSVTGLEQFF
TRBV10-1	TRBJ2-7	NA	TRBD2	TGCGCCACCCCCAAGACTAGCGGAGGCCACGAGCAGTACTTC	CATPKTSGGHEQYF
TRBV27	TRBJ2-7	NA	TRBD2	TGTGCCAGCAGTTCCTCGGGGCTAGCGGGAGGGCCGAGGGAGCAGTACTTC	CASSSSGLAGGPREQYF
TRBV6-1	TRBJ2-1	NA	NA	TGTGCCAGCAGTGAATGGAAGACGACTACCTTCAATGAGCAGTTCTTC	CASSEWKTTTFNEQFF
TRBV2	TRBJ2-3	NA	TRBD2	TGTGCCAGTATGGGACTAGCGGGAGGGCCCGGCACAGATACGCAGTATTTT	CASMGLAGGPGTDTQYF
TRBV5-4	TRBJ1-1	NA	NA	TGTGCCAGCCGGCGGTGGGGCCGAACTGAAGCTTTCTTT	CASRRWGRTEAFF
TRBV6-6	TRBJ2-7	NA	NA	TGTGCCAGCAGTTACTTGGAGAGTAACTCCTACGAGCAGTACTTC	CASSYLESNSYEQYF
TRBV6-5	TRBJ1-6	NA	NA	TGTGCCAGCAGCGCCCGACAGCCCCTATCCTCACCCCTCCACTTT	CASSARQPLSSPLHF
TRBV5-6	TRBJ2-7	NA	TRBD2	TGTGCCAGCAGCTTTAGGCTAGCGGGAGTTTACTACGAGCAGTACTTC	CASSFRLAGVYYEQYF
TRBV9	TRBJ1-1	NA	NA	TGTGCCAGCAGCCCGCCGGGGGCCCAAACTGAAGCTTTCTTT	CASSPPGAQTEAFF
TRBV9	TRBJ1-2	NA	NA	TGTGCCAGCAGCGTAGAGCACAGCCCCTATGGCTACACCTTC	CASSVEHSPYGYTF
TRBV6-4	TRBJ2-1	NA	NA	TGTGCCAGACTTCGAGAAGGGAATGAGCAGTTCTTC	CARLREGNEQFF
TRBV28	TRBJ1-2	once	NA	TGTGCCAGCAGTTTAACAGGTTTTTATGGCTACACCTTC	CASSLTGFYGYTF
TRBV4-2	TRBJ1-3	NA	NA	TGTGCCAGCAGCCAAGGGGCGGGGATCGGAAACACCATATATTTT	CASSQGAGIGNTIYF
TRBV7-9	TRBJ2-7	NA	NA	TGTGCCAGCAGCTCCCCCGGGTCGAGTCACTACGAGCAGTACTTC	CASSSPGSSHYEQYF
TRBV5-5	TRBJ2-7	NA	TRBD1	TGTGCCAGCAGCTTAGGGACAGGAACCTACGAGCAGTACTTC	CASSLGTGTYEQYF
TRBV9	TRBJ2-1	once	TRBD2	TGTGCCAGTGGGACTAGCGGGAGCTCCTACAATGAGCAGTTCTTC	CASGTSGSSYNEQFF
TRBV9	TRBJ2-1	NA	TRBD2	TGTGCCAGCAGCGTCCCCATAGCGGGAGGGTCAGGGTCCAATGAGCAGTTCTTC	CASSVPIAGGSGSNEQFF
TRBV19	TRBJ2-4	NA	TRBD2	TGTGCCTCTTCGGGACTAGGGGTAGCCAAAAACATTCAGTACTTC	CASSGLGVAKNIQYF
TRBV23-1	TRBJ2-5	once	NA	TGCGCCAGCAGTCAATGGAGGCTAGAAGGGGGAGAGACCCAGTACTTC	CASSQWRLEGGETQYF
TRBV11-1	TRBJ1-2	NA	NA	TGTGCCAGCAGCTCGGAGGCGTATGGCTACACCTTC	CASSSEAYGYTF
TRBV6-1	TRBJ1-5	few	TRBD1	TGTGCCAGCGCCCGGGACAGTCTAATATCGCCCCAGCATTTT	CASARDSLISPQHF
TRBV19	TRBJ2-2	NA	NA	TGTGCCAGTAGTATTGCTGGGGCTCAGTATTTGTTTTTT	CASSIAGAQYLFF
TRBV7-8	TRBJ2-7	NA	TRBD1	TGTGCCAGCAGCCGGCCTTGGACAGGGAACTACGAGCAGTACTTC	CASSRPWTGNYEQYF
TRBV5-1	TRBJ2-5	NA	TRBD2	TGCGCCAGCAGCTTGGAGGCTAGCGGTCCGGGGGGGGCCCAGTACTTC	CASSLEASGPGGAQYF
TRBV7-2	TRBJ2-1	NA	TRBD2	TGTGCCAGCAGCTGGGGACTAGCGGGCCCCCGCTCCTACAATGAGCAGTTCTTC	CASSWGLAGPRSYNEQFF
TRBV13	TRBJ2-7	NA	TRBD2	TGTGCCAACAGCTTGATTGGGAGCGGGAGCTCCTACGAGCAGTACTTC	CANSLIGSGSSYEQYF
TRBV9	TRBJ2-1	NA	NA	TGTGCCAGCAGCTTAGGGTCCTACAATGAGCAGTTCTTC	CASSLGSYNEQFF
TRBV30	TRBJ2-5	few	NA	TGTGCCGCAATGGAGGAGACCCAGTACTTC	CAAMEETQYF
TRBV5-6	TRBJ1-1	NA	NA	TGTGCCAGCAGCTTGGGCTTGGAGGCTTTCTTT	CASSLGLEAFF
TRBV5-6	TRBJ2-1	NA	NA	TGTGCCAGCAGCTTTCAGGGGACCTCCTTTGCTGAGCAGTTCTTC	CASSFQGTSFAEQFF
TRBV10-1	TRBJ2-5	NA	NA	TGCGCCAGCGAGCAGGAGGGAAAGACCCAGTACTTC	CASEQEGKTQYF
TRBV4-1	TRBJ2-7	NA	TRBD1	TGCGCCAGCAGCCAAGGGGACAGGGGGTTCTACGAGCAGTACTTC	CASSQGDRGFYEQYF